This T cell receptor (beta chain) was profiled in a study of T cell repertoires in cytomegalovirus infection. Study-level background: Recently identified HLA-C-restricted and well-studied HLA-B-restricted CMV epitopes were used. Indicated by public TCR beta signatures were CMV infection and matching HLA type.

Per the germline V gene, CDR1 is LNHDA and CDR2 is SQIVND (reference sequence). Trimming cost V 3 bases and J 6 bases; bases outside gene matches: 7. The CDR3 extends over 15 amino acids. TCRdb processed the reads anew with MiXCR; each CDR3 protein has one entry. The sample consists of more than 55,000 distinct CDR3 sequences, 20% to 25% of them appearing once. General study findings and limits: HLA-C-restricted, CMV-specific TCR beta clonotypes were dominant ex vivo. Individuals carrying CMV plus the relevant HLA were identified by cumulative frequency of public TCR beta families.

This clonotype showed up just a few times. Its antigen is undetermined. The sequence was obtained from a human donor in good health (CMV status not recorded). Some clones in this sample may be carry-over from other donors' samples. The chain has TRBV19 and TRBJ2-1; the match to TRBD2 covers 8 bases. The source was CD8+ T cells from cultured PBMCs, collected from culture after CMV antigen stimulation. Here the CDR3 reads CASSMREETFNEQFF. The CDR3 coding sequence is TGTGCCAGTAGTATGCGGGAGGAGACTTTCAATGAGCAGTTCTTC.